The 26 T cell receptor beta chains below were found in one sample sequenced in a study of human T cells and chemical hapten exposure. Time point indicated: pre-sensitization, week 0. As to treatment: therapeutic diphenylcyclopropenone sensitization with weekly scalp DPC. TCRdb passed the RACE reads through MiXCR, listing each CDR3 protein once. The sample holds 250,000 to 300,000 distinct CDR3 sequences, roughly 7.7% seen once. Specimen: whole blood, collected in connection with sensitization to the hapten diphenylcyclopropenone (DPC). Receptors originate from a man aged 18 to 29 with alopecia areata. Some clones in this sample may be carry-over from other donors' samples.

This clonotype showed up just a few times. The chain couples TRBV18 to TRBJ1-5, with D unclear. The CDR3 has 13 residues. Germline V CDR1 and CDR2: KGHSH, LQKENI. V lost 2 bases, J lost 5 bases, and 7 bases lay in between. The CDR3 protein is CASSPYQDQPQHF. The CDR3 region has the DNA TGTGCCAGCTCACCATATCAGGATCAGCCCCAGCATTTT.

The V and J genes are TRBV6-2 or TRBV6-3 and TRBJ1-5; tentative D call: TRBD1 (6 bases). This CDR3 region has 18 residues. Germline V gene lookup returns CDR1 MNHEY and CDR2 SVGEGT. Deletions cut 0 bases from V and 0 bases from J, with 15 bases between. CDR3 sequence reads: CASSYSIGRGNSNQPQHF. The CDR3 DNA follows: TGTGCCAGCAGTTACTCGATTGGCAGGGGTAATAGCAATCAGCCCCAGCATTTT.

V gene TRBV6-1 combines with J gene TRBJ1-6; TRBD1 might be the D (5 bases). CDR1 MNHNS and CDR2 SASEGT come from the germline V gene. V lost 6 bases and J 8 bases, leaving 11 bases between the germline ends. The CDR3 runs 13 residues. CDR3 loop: CASRTQTDSPLHF. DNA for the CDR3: TGTGCCAGCAGAACCCAGACAGATTCACCCCTCCACTTT.

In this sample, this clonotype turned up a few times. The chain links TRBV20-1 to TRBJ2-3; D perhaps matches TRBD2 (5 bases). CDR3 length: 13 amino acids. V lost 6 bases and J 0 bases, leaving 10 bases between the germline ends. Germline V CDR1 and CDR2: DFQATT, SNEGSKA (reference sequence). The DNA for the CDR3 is TGCAGTGCCTCGGGGTCTAGCACAGATACGCAGTATTTT. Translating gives CSASGSSTDTQYF.

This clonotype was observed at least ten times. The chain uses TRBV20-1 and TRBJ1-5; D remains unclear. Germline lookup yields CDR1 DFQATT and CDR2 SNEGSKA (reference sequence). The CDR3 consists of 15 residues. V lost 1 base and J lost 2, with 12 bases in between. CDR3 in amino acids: CSARVPVSGNQPQHF. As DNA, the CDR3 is TGCAGTGCTAGAGTTCCGGTCTCGGGCAATCAGCCCCAGCATTTT.

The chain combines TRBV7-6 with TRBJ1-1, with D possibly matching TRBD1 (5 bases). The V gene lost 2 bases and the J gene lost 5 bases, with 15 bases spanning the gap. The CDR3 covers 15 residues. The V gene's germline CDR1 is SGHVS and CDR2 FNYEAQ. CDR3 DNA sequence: TGTGCCAGCAGCTTATCCGGGACCTATCTAACTGAAGCTTTCTTT. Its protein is CASSLSGTYLTEAFF.

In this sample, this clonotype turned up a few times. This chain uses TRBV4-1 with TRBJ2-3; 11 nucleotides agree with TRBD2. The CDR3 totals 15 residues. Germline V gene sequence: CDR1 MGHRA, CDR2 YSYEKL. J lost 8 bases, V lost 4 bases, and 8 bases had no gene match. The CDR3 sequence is CASSPTGLAGVTQYF. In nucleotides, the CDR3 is TGCGCCAGCAGCCCCACCGGACTAGCGGGTGTTACGCAGTATTTT.

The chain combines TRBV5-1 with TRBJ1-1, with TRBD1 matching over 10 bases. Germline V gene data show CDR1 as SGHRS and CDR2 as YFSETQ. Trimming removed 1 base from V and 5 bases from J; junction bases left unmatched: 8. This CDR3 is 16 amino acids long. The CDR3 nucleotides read TGCGCCAGCAGCTTGCCCCGGACAGGGGGGGAAACTGAAGCTTTCTTT. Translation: CASSLPRTGGETEAFF.

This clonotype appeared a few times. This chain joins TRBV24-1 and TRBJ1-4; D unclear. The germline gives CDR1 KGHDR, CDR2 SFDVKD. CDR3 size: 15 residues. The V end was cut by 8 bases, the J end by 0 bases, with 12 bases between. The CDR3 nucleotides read TGTGCCACCACTCAGGAGGAAGCAACTAATGAAAAACTGTTTTTT. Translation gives CATTQEEATNEKLFF.

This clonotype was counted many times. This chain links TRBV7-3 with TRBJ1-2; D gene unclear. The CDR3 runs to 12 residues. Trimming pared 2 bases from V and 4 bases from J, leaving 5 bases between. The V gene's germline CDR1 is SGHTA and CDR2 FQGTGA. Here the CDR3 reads CASSLGRYGYTF. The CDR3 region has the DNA TGTGCCAGCAGCTTAGGACGCTATGGCTACACCTTC.

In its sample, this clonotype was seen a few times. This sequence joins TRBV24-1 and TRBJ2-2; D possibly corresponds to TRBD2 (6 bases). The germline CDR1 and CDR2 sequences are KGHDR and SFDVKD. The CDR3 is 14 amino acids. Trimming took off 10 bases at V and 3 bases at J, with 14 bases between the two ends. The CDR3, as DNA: TGTGCCACTAAGGGACTGACAGACACCGGGGAGCTGTTTTTT. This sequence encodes CATKGLTDTGELFF.

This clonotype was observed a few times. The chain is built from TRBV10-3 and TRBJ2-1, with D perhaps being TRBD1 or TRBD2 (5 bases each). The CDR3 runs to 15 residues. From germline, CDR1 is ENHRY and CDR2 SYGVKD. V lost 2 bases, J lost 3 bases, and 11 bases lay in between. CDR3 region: CAISEPGRRYNEQFF. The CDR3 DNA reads TGTGCCATCAGTGAGCCAGGGAGACGCTACAATGAGCAGTTCTTC.

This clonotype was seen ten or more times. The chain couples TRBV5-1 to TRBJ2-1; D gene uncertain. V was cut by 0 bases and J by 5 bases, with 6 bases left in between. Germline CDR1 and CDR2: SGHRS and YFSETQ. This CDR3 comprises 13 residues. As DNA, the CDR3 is TGCGCCAGCAGCTTGGGTACGAACAATGAGCAGTTCTTC. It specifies CASSLGTNNEQFF. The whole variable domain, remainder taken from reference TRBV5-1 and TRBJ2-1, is KAGVTQTPRYLIKTRGQQVTLSCSPISGHRSVSWYQQTPGQGLQFLFEYFSETQRNKGNFPGRFSGRQFSNSRSEMNVSTLELGDSALYLCASSLGTNNEQFFGPGTRLTVL.

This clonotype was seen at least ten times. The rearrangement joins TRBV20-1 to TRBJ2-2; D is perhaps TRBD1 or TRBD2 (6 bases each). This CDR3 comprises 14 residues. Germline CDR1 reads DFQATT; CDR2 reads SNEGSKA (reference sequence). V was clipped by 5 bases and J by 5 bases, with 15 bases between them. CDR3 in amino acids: CSAGKGGVTGELFF. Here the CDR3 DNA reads TGCAGTGCTGGCAAGGGGGGCGTGACCGGGGAGCTGTTTTTT.

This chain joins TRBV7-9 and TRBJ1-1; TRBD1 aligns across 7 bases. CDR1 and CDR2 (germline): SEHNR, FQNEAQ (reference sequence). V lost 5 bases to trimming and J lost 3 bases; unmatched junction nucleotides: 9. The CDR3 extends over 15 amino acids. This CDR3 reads CASSPRDSVHTEAFF. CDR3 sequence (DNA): TGTGCCAGCAGCCCCCGGGACAGCGTGCACACTGAAGCTTTCTTT.

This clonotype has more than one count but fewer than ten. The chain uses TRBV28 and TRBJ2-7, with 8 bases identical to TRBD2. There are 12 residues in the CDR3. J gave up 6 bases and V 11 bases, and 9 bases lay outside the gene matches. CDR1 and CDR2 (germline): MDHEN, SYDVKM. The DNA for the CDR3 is TGTGCCTCCGGGACTAGAGGGTTCGAGCAGTACTTC. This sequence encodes CASGTRGFEQYF. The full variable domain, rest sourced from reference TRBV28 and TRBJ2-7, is DVKVTQSSRYLVKRTGEKVFLECVQDMDHENMFWYRQDPGLGLRLIYFSYDVKMKEKGDIPEGYSVSREKKERFSLILESASTNQTSMYLCASGTRGFEQYFGPGTRLTVT.

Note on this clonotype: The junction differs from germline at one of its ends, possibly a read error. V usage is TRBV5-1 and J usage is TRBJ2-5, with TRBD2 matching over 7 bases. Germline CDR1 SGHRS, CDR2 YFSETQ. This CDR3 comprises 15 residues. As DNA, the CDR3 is TGCGCCAGCACCTTGCCTAGCGGTGATCCAGAGACCCAGTACTTC. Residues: CASTLPSGDPETQYF.

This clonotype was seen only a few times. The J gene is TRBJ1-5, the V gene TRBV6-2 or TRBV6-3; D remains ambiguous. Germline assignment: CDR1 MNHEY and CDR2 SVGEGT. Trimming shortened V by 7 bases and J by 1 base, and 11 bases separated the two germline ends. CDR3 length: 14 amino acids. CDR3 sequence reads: CASTYEGSNQPQHF. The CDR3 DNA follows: TGTGCCAGCACCTACGAAGGGAGCAATCAGCCCCAGCATTTT.

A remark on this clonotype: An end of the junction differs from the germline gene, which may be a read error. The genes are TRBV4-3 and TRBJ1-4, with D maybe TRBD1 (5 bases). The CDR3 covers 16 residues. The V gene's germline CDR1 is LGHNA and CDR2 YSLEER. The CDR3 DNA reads TGCGCCAGCTGCCAAGATGTCGCGGGGCGCGTTGAAAAACTGTTTTTT. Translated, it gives CASCQDVAGRVEKLFF.

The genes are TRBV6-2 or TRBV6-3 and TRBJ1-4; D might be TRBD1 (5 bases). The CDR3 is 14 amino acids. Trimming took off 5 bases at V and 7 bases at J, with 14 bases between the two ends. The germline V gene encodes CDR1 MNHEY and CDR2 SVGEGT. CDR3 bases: TGTGCCAGCAGTAAGACTCGGGGCACTGAAAAACTGTTTTTT. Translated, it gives CASSKTRGTEKLFF.

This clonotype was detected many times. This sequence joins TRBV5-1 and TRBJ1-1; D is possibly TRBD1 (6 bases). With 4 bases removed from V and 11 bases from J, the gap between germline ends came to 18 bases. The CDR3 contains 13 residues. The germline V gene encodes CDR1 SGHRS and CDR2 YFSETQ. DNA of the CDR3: TGCGCCAGCAGCCCCAGGGGCGGAGGAACGGCTTTCTTT. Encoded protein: CASSPRGGGTAFF. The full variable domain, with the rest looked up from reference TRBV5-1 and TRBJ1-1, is KAGVTQTPRYLIKTRGQQVTLSCSPISGHRSVSWYQQTPGQGLQFLFEYFSETQRNKGNFPGRFSGRQFSNSRSEMNVSTLELGDSALYLCASSPRGGGTAFFGQGTRLTVV.

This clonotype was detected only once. CDR3 in DNA: TGTGCCAGCAGCTTATACGAGACCCAGTACTTC. It specifies CASSLYETQYF. The rearrangement links TRBV7-6 to TRBJ2-5; D is unresolved. From germline, CDR1 is SGHVS and CDR2 FNYEAQ. Trimming removed 2 bases from V and 5 bases from J, with 3 bases in between. The CDR3 length is 11 residues.

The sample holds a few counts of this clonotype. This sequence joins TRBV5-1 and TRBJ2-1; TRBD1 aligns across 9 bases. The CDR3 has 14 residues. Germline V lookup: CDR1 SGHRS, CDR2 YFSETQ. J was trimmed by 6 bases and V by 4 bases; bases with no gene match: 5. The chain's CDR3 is CASSVLTGGNEQFF. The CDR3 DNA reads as TGCGCCAGCAGCGTTTTGACAGGGGGCAATGAGCAGTTCTTC.

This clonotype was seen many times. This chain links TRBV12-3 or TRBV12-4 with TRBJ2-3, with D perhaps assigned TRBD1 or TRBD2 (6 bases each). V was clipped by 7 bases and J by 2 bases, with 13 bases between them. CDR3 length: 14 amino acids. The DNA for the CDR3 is TGTGCCAGCAAGGCCGGGGGCCTCACAGATACGCAGTATTTT. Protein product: CASKAGGLTDTQYF.

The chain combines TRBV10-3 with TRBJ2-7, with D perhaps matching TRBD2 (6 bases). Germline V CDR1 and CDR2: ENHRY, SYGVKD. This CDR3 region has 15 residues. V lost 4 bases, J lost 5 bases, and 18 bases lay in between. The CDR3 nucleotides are TGTGCCATCAGTGGGGGGGACTTTAATTTCCACGAGCAGTACTTC. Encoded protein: CAISGGDFNFHEQYF.

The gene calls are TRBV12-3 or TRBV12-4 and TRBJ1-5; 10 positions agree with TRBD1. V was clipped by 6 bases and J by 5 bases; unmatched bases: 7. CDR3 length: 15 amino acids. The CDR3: CASRPPGTGDQPQHF. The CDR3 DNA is TGTGCCAGCAGGCCTCCCGGGACAGGGGATCAGCCCCAGCATTTT.